A selection of T cell receptor beta chains follows, all from one sample in a study of T-cell reconstitution after alpha-beta-depleted transplantation in children. TCRdb passed the PCR reads through MiXCR, listing each CDR3 protein once. The repertoire consists of over 400,000 distinct CDR3 sequences, with approximately 42% occurring once and the leading ten covering under 30%. Sequencing used PBMCs, obtained before TCRalphabeta/CD19-depleted stem cell transplant. The receptors stem from a girl aged 2 to 9 with aplastic anemia, due to receive a stem cell transplant. The CDR3 runs from the conserved cysteine through the conserved F or W. Fields, in order: V gene, clone size, J gene, D gene, CDR3 length, CDR3 protein, CDR3 DNA. The D gene is left open where the match is weak. Clone size is given for some rows only: seen once, a few or many times, or a class if the clone is expanded.

V gene: TRBV5-5; clone size: .; J gene: TRBJ2-7; D gene: .; CDR3 length: 12; CDR3 protein: CASSLAQYEQYF; CDR3 DNA: TGTGCCAGCAGCTTGGCCCAGTACGAGCAGTACTTC
V gene: TRBV28; clone size: many; J gene: TRBJ2-7; D gene: TRBD2; CDR3 length: 15; CDR3 protein: CASKPLAGGAHEQYF; CDR3 DNA: TGTGCCAGCAAACCGTTGGCCGGGGGGGCTCACGAGCAGTACTTC
V gene: TRBV20-1; clone size: .; J gene: TRBJ2-3; D gene: TRBD1; CDR3 length: 15; CDR3 protein: CSARRGRRATDTQYF; CDR3 DNA: TGCAGTGCTAGAAGGGGGCGGAGAGCCACAGATACGCAGTATTTT
V gene: TRBV5-1; clone size: .; J gene: TRBJ2-1; D gene: TRBD2; CDR3 length: 13; CDR3 protein: CASGASGGNEQFF; CDR3 DNA: TGCGCCAGCGGCGCTAGCGGGGGGAATGAGCAGTTCTTC
V gene: TRBV12-3/TRBV12-4; clone size: few; J gene: TRBJ1-2; D gene: TRBD1; CDR3 length: 14; CDR3 protein: CASRVGQGIYGYTF; CDR3 DNA: TGTGCCAGCAGGGTAGGACAGGGTATTTATGGCTACACCTTC
V gene: TRBV12-3/TRBV12-4; clone size: few; J gene: TRBJ1-5; D gene: TRBD1; CDR3 length: 15; CDR3 protein: CASSPGQAVNQPQHF; CDR3 DNA: TGTGCCAGCAGTCCCGGACAGGCCGTCAATCAGCCCCAGCATTTT
V gene: TRBV6-5; clone size: .; J gene: TRBJ2-5; D gene: .; CDR3 length: 16; CDR3 protein: CASSYGQGGDQETQYF; CDR3 DNA: TGTGCCAGCAGTTACGGGCAGGGTGGGGACCAAGAGACCCAGTACTTC
V gene: TRBV20-1; clone size: .; J gene: TRBJ2-1; D gene: TRBD1; CDR3 length: 13; CDR3 protein: CSATEDRFNEQFF; CDR3 DNA: TGCAGTGCTACCGAGGACAGGTTCAATGAGCAGTTCTTC
V gene: TRBV5-5; clone size: .; J gene: TRBJ2-2; D gene: TRBD2; CDR3 length: 17; CDR3 protein: CASSWVAGGPGTGELFF; CDR3 DNA: TGTGCCAGCAGCTGGGTTGCGGGAGGCCCGGGCACCGGGGAGCTGTTTTTT
V gene: TRBV5-4; clone size: .; J gene: TRBJ2-7; D gene: TRBD2; CDR3 length: 15; CDR3 protein: CASSLAVAGAYEQYF; CDR3 DNA: TGTGCCAGCAGCTTGGCGGTAGCGGGAGCTTACGAGCAGTACTTC
V gene: TRBV15; clone size: once; J gene: TRBJ2-3; D gene: .; CDR3 length: 17; CDR3 protein: CATSREGADSPTDTQYF; CDR3 DNA: TGTGCCACCAGCAGAGAGGGGGCGGACTCCCCCACAGATACGCAGTATTTT
V gene: TRBV15; clone size: .; J gene: TRBJ2-4; D gene: TRBD1; CDR3 length: 16; CDR3 protein: CATSTRQGLTKNIQYF; CDR3 DNA: TGTGCCACCAGCACAAGACAGGGGTTAACCAAAAACATTCAGTACTTC
V gene: TRBV20-1; clone size: .; J gene: TRBJ2-1; D gene: TRBD2; CDR3 length: 18; CDR3 protein: CSARDRRGLAGGLNEQFF; CDR3 DNA: TGCAGTGCTAGAGATCGGAGAGGACTAGCGGGAGGGTTAAATGAGCAGTTCTTC
V gene: TRBV27; clone size: few; J gene: TRBJ2-2; D gene: .; CDR3 length: 13; CDR3 protein: CASSPYGTGELFF; CDR3 DNA: TGTGCCAGCAGCCCATACGGGACCGGGGAGCTGTTTTTT
V gene: TRBV24-1; clone size: many; J gene: TRBJ1-5; D gene: .; CDR3 length: 20; CDR3 protein: CATSEEGAGPILYSNQPQHF; CDR3 DNA: TGTGCCACCAGTGAGGAAGGGGCAGGCCCGATCCTATATAGCAATCAGCCCCAGCATTTT